The source of this T cell receptor (beta chain) is a study of cytomegalovirus exposure and HLA in healthy donors. Study results and caveats: It was likely that a cluster of highly shared sequence variants was a sequencing artifact. In an earlier analysis, about 87% or about 30%: the productive usage of most TCR beta V segments. According to a later analysis, donors in an Asian-associated ancestry cluster reportedly had fewer N-insertions than the roughly 720-donor mean.

Vbeta (60) and Jbeta (13) primers were used in the PCR. Sequenced by immunoSEQ multiplex PCR; TCRdb stores in-frame clones only, minus some. Counted here are roughly 130,000 clones, around four fifths occurring once; the ten biggest clones make up approximately 2%. As regards this clone: Its target is not known. The junction and the germline gene differ at one end; a read error may be behind it.

The germline V gene encodes CDR1 SGHDT and CDR2 YYEEEE. The CDR3 is 17 residues long. The chain uses TRBV5-6 and TRBJ2-1; 8 bases match TRBD2. The sequenced sample was PBMCs. This clonotype was sampled from a woman aged 35 to 49 in good health and CMV-seropositive. In DNA form, the CDR3 reads TGTGCCGGCAGCGTGGGTCCGGGACTAGGACCTTACAATGAGCAGTTCTTC. Encoded protein: CAGSVGPGLGPYNEQFF. Full variable domain (missing parts from reference TRBV5-6 and TRBJ2-1): DAGVTQSPTHLIKTRGQQVTLRCSPKSGHDTVSWYQQALGQGPQFIFQYYEEEERQRGNFPDRFSGHQFPNYSSELNVNALLLGDSALYLCAGSVGPGLGPYNEQFFGPGTRLTVL.